Following are 10 T cell receptor beta chains from one sample sequenced in a study of CD8 T cells in Susac syndrome. Random-hexamer reverse transcription was applied to about 0.45 to 1 ug RNA. From the immunoSEQ multiplex PCR reads, TCRdb called clonotypes with MiXCR, one entry per CDR3 protein. This sample has roughly 80,000 distinct CDR3 sequences, with roughly 94% found just once. Input material: CD8+ T cells from PBMCs. All receptors derive from a human donor with Susac syndrome.

The chain couples TRBV5-4 to TRBJ1-2; D is unresolved. The V and J ends lost 1 base and 1 base respectively, with 2 bases between them. CDR1 SGHNT and CDR2 YYREEE come from the germline V gene (reference sequence). The CDR3 consists of 12 residues. CDR3 region: CASSLRNYGYTF. CDR3 DNA sequence: TGTGCCAGCAGCTTGCGTAACTATGGCTACACCTTC.

The gene calls are TRBV9 and TRBJ1-1; D may be TRBD1 (6 bases). The CDR3 has 14 amino acids. CDR1 is SGDLS, CDR2 YYNGEE, per germline. The V gene lost 4 bases and the J gene lost 10 bases, with 20 bases spanning the gap. The CDR3 sequence is CASSPGNSARGAFF. The CDR3 coding sequence is TGTGCCAGCAGCCCGGGAAACAGCGCCAGGGGAGCTTTCTTT.

The chain uses TRBV7-9 and TRBJ2-5; 7 nucleotides match TRBD1. Per germline, CDR1 SEHNR and CDR2 FQNEAQ (reference sequence). There are 16 residues in the CDR3. The V gene end was trimmed by 7 bases and the J gene end by 4 bases; junction bases not matched to a gene: 15. This CDR3 reads CASIPRQGDLVETQYF. CDR3 DNA: TGTGCCAGCATCCCACGGCAGGGGGATTTGGTAGAGACCCAGTACTTC.

V gene TRBV27 combines with J gene TRBJ2-5; TRBD1 matches 8 bases. Losses at the gene ends were 3 bases for V and 6 bases for J; bases not matched to a gene: 6. This CDR3 comprises 14 residues. Germline V gene data show CDR1 as MNHEY and CDR2 as SMNVEV (reference sequence). Here the CDR3 reads CASSFWQGAKTQYF. The CDR3 DNA reads as TGTGCCAGCAGTTTTTGGCAGGGGGCGAAGACCCAGTACTTC.

The chain has TRBV18 and TRBJ1-2; D not certain. V dropped 0 bases and J dropped 2 bases, with 7 bases sitting between them. This CDR3 spans 14 amino acids. Germline lookup yields CDR1 KGHSH and CDR2 LQKENI. The CDR3 protein is CASSPPEWNYGYTF. In DNA, the CDR3 is TGTGCCAGCTCACCACCGGAGTGGAACTATGGCTACACCTTC.

The chain combines TRBV11-2 with TRBJ2-2; D is perhaps TRBD2 (6 bases). The germline gives CDR1 SGHAT, CDR2 FQNNGV. V lost 5 bases and J 3 bases, leaving 10 bases between the germline ends. The CDR3 covers 14 residues. The CDR3 loop reads CASSAGLYTGELFF. The CDR3, as DNA: TGTGCCAGCAGCGCGGGACTTTACACCGGGGAGCTGTTTTTT.

The chain uses TRBV19 and TRBJ2-7, with D possibly being TRBD1 (6 bases). The ends were cut back, 9 bases at V and 3 bases at J, with 9 bases in the middle. CDR1 is LNHDA and CDR2 is SQIVND in the germline V gene (reference sequence). There are 11 residues in the CDR3. CDR3 coding DNA: TGTGCCAGCGGGACAAACTACGAGCAGTACTTC. It specifies CASGTNYEQYF.

This clonotype came up a few times. The V call is TRBV4-3, the J call TRBJ2-7; 8 bases match TRBD1. Germline V lookup: CDR1 LGHNA, CDR2 YSLEER. CDR3 length: 15 residues. V was pared by 0 bases and J by 4 bases, with 5 bases of the junction left unmatched. The chain's CDR3 is CASSQENRGRYEQYF. CDR3 DNA: TGCGCCAGCAGCCAAGAGAACAGGGGGAGGTACGAGCAGTACTTC.

This clonotype was detected once. The DNA for the CDR3 is TGTGCCAGCAGCTCGACGAATACAGGGGTGCTACCAAGGGAGACCCAGTACTTC. Its translation: CASSSTNTGVLPRETQYF. The V and J genes are TRBV7-9 and TRBJ2-5; 7 nucleotides match TRBD1. J lost 5 bases, V lost 4 bases, and 19 bases had no gene match. This CDR3 contains 18 residues. Germline values: CDR1 SEHNR, CDR2 FQNEAQ (reference sequence).

J is TRBJ1-6 and V is TRBV20-1; the match to TRBD1 covers 10 bases. The CDR3 sequence is 15 residues long. CDR1 is DFQATT, CDR2 SNEGSKA, per germline (reference sequence). After removal of 4 bases from V and 10 bases from J, the junction contained 10 bases not matched to a gene. This CDR3 is CSAISRDRGGSPLHF. The CDR3 nucleotides read TGCAGTGCTATCTCCCGGGACAGGGGAGGATCACCCCTCCACTTT.